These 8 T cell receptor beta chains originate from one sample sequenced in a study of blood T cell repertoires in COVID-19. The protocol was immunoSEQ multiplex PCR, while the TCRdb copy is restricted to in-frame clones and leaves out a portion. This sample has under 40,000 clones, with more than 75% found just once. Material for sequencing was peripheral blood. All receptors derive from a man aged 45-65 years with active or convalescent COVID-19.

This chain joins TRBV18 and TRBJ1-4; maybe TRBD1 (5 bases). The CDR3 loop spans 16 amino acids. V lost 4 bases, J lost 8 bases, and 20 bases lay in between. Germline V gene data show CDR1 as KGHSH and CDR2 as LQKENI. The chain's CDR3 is CASSQQQARGDEKLFF. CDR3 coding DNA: TGTGCCAGCTCACAGCAACAGGCCCGCGGAGACGAAAAACTGTTTTTT. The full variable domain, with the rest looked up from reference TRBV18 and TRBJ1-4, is NAGVMQNPRHLVRRRGQEARLRCSPMKGHSHVYWYRQLPEEGLKFMVYLQKENIIDESGMPKERFSAEFPKEGPSILRIQQVVRGDSAAYFCASSQQQARGDEKLFFGSGTQLSVL.

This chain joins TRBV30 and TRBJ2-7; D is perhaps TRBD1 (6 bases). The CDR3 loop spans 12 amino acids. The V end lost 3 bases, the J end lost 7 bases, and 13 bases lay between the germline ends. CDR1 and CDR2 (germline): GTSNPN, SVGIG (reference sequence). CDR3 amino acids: CAWSTTGKEQYF. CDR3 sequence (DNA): TGTGCCTGGAGCACCACAGGGAAGGAGCAGTACTTC.

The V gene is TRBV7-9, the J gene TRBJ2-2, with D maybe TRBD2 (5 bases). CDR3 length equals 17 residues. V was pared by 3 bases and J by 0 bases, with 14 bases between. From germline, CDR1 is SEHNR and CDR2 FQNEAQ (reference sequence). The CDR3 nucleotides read TGTGCCAGCAGCTTCGGAGCTAGCCTGACGAACACCGGGGAGCTGTTTTTT. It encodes CASSFGASLTNTGELFF.

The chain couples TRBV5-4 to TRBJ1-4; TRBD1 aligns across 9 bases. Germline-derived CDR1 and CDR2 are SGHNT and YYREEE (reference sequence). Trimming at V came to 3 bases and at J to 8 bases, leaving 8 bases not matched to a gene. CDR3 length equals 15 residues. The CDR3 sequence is CASSYNRGLKEKLFF. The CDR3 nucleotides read TGTGCCAGCAGCTACAACAGGGGGCTGAAAGAAAAACTGTTTTTT.

DNA for the CDR3: TGTGCCAGCTCACCCTTAGCGGGGGGGTACAATGAGCAGTTCTTC. The encoded protein is CASSPLAGGYNEQFF. V gene TRBV18 combines with J gene TRBJ2-1; TRBD2 matches 11 bases. Trimming took 3 bases from V and 4 from J; bases not matched to a gene: 2. The CDR3 length is 15 residues. Germline V gene sequence: CDR1 KGHSH, CDR2 LQKENI.

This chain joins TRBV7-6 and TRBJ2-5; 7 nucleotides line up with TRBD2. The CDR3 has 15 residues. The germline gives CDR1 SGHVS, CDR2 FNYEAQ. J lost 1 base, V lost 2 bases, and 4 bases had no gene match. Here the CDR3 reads CASSLSRGGQETQYF. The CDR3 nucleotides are TGTGCCAGCAGCTTAAGTCGCGGGGGCCAAGAGACCCAGTACTTC. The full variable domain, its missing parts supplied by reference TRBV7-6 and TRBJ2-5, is GAGVSQSPRYKVTKRGQDVALRCDPISGHVSLYWYRQALGQGPEFLTYFNYEAQQDKSGLPNDRFSAERPEGSISTLTIQRTEQRDSAMYRCASSLSRGGQETQYFGPGTRLLVL.

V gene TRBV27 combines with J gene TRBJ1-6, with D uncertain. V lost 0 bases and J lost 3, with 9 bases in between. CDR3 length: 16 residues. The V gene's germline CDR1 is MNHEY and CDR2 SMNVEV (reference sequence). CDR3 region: CASSLSSDFYNSPLHF. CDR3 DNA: TGTGCCAGCAGTTTATCCTCTGACTTCTATAATTCACCCCTCCACTTT.

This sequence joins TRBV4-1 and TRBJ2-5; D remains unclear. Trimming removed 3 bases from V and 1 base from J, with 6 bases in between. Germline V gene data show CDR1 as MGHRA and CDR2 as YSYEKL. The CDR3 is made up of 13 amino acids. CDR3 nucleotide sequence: TGCGCCAGCAGCCAGGGCGCCCAAGAGACCCAGTACTTC. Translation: CASSQGAQETQYF.